A selection of T cell receptor beta chains follows, all from one sample in a study of follicular helper T cells after annual influenza vaccination. Here immunoSEQ multiplex PCR was the method, and the copy in TCRdb shows in-frame clones only, minus some. The table includes under 15,000 clones, about 83% detected once. Specimen: CXCR5- memory CD4+ T cells sorted from blood, collected on the day of influenza vaccination. These receptors were taken from an adult who received the influenza vaccine. Each CDR3 is given with its conserved first and last residue. The D gene is left open where the match is weak. Size is omitted from some rows. Given values are once, few, many or a class for expanded clones.

TRBJ1-2	TRBV19	.	.	CASSIDRLGGANYGYTF	TGTGCCAGTAGTATAGATCGGCTGGGGGGCGCTAACTATGGCTACACCTTC
TRBJ2-3	TRBV4-2	TRBD2	.	CASSQDLGGATQYF	TGTGCCAGCAGCCAAGATCTCGGGGGGGCTACGCAGTATTTT
TRBJ2-7	TRBV7-9	.	few	CASSLAGEQYF	TGTGCCAGCAGCTTGGCGGGCGAGCAGTACTTC
TRBJ2-4	TRBV18	.	once	CASSPYLQNIQYF	TGTGCCAGCTCACCTTATCTCCAAAACATTCAGTACTTC
TRBJ1-5	TRBV7-2	TRBD1	.	CASSSLTGGNQPQHF	TGTGCCAGCAGCTCTTTGACAGGGGGCAATCAGCCCCAGCATTTT
TRBJ2-1	TRBV19	TRBD2	.	CASSMGRAGGPYEQFF	TGTGCCAGTAGTATGGGTAGAGCGGGGGGGCCCTATGAGCAGTTCTTC
TRBJ2-7	TRBV30	.	.	CAWSPKARGGEQYF	TGTGCCTGGAGCCCTAAGGCCAGGGGCGGCGAGCAGTACTTC
TRBJ1-5	TRBV19	.	few	CASTGQRDQPQHF	TGTGCCAGTACCGGACAGCGAGATCAGCCCCAGCATTTT
TRBJ1-4	TRBV2	TRBD1	.	CVSNNRDRDEKLFF	TGTGTCAGCAATAACCGGGACAGGGATGAAAAACTGTTTTTT
TRBJ1-3	TRBV14	.	.	CASSQHSGLSGNTIYF	TGTGCCAGCAGCCAACATTCAGGCCTCTCTGGAAACACCATATATTTT
TRBJ2-1	TRBV4-2	.	few	CASGPRLGEQFF	TGTGCCAGCGGACCCCGGCTCGGTGAGCAGTTCTTC
TRBJ2-5	TRBV2	.	.	CASSRRGALIQETQYF	TGTGCCAGCTCTCGACGGGGGGCGTTAATCCAAGAGACCCAGTACTTC
TRBJ2-3	TRBV28	.	.	CASSPSHSIGTDTQYF	TGTGCCAGCAGCCCCTCCCATAGTATTGGCACAGATACGCAGTATTTT
TRBJ1-6	TRBV6-5	.	.	CASSYSGTQNSPLHF	TGTGCCAGCAGTTACAGTGGGACTCAAAATTCACCCCTCCACTTT
TRBJ1-1	TRBV19	TRBD1	.	CASSIPLVGRGLTEAFF	TGTGCCAGTAGTATACCCCTTGTTGGCAGGGGGCTCACTGAAGCTTTCTTT
TRBJ2-5	TRBV19	TRBD2	.	CASSWGLAGGRETQYF	TGTGCCAGTAGTTGGGGACTAGCGGGGGGACGGGAGACCCAGTACTTC